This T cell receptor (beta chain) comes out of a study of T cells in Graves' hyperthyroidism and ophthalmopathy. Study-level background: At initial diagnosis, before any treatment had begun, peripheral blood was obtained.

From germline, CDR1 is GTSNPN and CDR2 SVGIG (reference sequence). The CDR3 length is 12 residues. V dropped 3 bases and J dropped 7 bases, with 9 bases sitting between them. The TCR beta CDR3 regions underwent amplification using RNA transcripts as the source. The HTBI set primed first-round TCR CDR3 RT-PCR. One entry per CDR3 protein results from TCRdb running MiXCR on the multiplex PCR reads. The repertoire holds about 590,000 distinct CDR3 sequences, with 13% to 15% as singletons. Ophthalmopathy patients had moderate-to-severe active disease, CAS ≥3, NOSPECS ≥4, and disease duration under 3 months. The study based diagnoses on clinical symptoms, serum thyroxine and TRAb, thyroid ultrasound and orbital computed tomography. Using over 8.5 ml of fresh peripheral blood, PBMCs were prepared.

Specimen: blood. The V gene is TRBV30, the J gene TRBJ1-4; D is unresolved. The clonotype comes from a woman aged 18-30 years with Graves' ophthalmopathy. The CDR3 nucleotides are TGTGCCTGGAGCCCTCCTGGTGAAAAACTGTTTTTT. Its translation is CAWSPPGEKLFF.